This TCR beta chain was retrieved from a study of shared clonotypes between healthy human individuals. The ends were cut back, 5 bases at V and 5 bases at J, with 12 bases in the middle. The germline V gene has CDR1 SGHTA and CDR2 FQGNSA. CDR3 length: 13 amino acids. Approximately 30,000 T cell genomes (about 0.2 ug DNA) went into each sorted-subset replicate. The repertoire was sequenced with immunoSEQ multiplex PCR; TCRdb's copy has only in-frame clones and lacks some. The table includes approximately 640,000 clones, about two thirds detected once. With respect to this clone: A far larger clone is one base from this, pointing to a likely read error. Other DNA sequences in this sample translate to the same CDR3.

The material sequenced was memory CD4+ T cells sorted from blood. The sample's subset: CD45RA-negative fraction. The TCR sequence derives from a woman aged 25 to 45 in good health. V and J are TRBV7-2 and TRBJ1-1; D is perhaps TRBD1 (6 bases). This CDR3 is CASSIQGDTEAFF. For the CDR3, the DNA is TGTGCCAGCAGCATACAGGGAGATACTGAAGCTTTCTTT.